These 9 T cell receptor beta chains share one sample of origin, sequenced in a study of blood T cell repertoires in COVID-19. The data were produced by immunoSEQ multiplex PCR, yet TCRdb's version contains in-frame clones alone and is incomplete. The data hold about 670,000 clones, with 75% to 90% observed a single time. The specimen was peripheral blood. Receptor source: a woman between 18 and 30 years old with acute or convalescent COVID-19.

The V gene is TRBV5-8, the J gene TRBJ1-2; 7 bases match TRBD1. The ends lost 0 bases at V and 4 bases at J; junction bases unmatched: 9. The CDR3 contains 16 residues. CDR1 is SGHTS, CDR2 YDEGEE, per germline. The CDR3 reads CASSLGSKGGTYGYTF. As DNA, the CDR3 is TGTGCCAGCAGCTTGGGTTCGAAAGGGGGCACCTATGGCTACACCTTC.

The rearrangement uses TRBV7-2 and TRBJ2-1, with D possibly matching TRBD1 (7 bases). Trimming took 3 bases from V and 3 from J, leaving 15 bases between them. The V gene's germline CDR1 is SGHTA and CDR2 FQGNSA. This CDR3 is built from 16 residues. The CDR3 DNA sequence: TGTGCCAGCAGCTTCAACAGGGGAGGACGCTACAATGAGCAGTTCTTC. Translated, it gives CASSFNRGGRYNEQFF.

This clone was counted between two and nine times. The rearrangement links TRBV13 to TRBJ2-1; D gene ambiguous. CDR3 size: 13 residues. The germline gives CDR1 PRHDT, CDR2 FYEKMQ (reference sequence). Trimming removed 5 bases at V and 1 base at J, with 6 bases between. The CDR3 nucleotides are TGTGCCAGCAGCCAGAATTCCTACAATGAGCAGTTCTTC. Its translation: CASSQNSYNEQFF.

The chain joins TRBV3-1 (or the pseudogene TRBV3-2) to TRBJ2-1; TRBD2 aligns across 8 bases. CDR3 length equals 17 residues. V lost 3 bases to trimming and J lost 4 bases; unmatched junction nucleotides: 11. Germline V gene data show CDR1 as LGHDT and CDR2 as YNNKEL (reference sequence). CDR3 residues: CASSHSIGGARYNEQFF. The CDR3 region has the DNA TGTGCCAGCAGCCATTCAATCGGGGGGGCCCGTTACAATGAGCAGTTCTTC.

The rearrangement links TRBV5-5 to TRBJ1-5; the D gene is possibly TRBD1 (5 bases). Germline CDR1 reads SGHKS; CDR2 reads YYEKEE (reference sequence). Trimming stripped 2 bases from V and 0 bases from J, with 9 bases between. The CDR3 contains 15 residues. The CDR3 spells CASSLQDPSNQPQHF. CDR3 sequence (DNA): TGTGCCAGCAGCTTACAGGACCCTAGCAATCAGCCCCAGCATTTT.

The chain is built from TRBV7-2 and TRBJ2-7, with TRBD2 matching 12 bases. The V and J ends lost 2 bases and 4 bases, in that order; junction bases with no gene match: 3. This CDR3 has 15 amino acids. Germline V lookup: CDR1 SGHTA, CDR2 FQGNSA. CDR3: CASSLKTSGGYEQYF. The DNA for the CDR3 is TGTGCCAGCAGCTTAAAGACTAGCGGGGGATACGAGCAGTACTTC. Combining the CDR3 with reference TRBV7-2 and TRBJ2-7 gives the whole variable domain GAGVSQSPSNKVTEKGKDVELRCDPISGHTALYWYRQSLGQGLEFLIYFQGNSAPDKSGLPSDRFSAERTGGSVSTLTIQRTQQEDSAVYLCASSLKTSGGYEQYFGPGTRLTVT.

The genes are TRBV27 and TRBJ2-3; 7 bases line up with TRBD1. The germline gives CDR1 MNHEY, CDR2 SMNVEV (reference sequence). Losses at the gene ends were 6 bases for V and 3 bases for J; bases not matched to a gene: 15. CDR3 length equals 17 residues. Here the CDR3 reads CASSPLSPVRGTDTQYF. The DNA for the CDR3 is TGTGCCAGCAGCCCCCTCTCCCCGGTCAGGGGGACAGATACGCAGTATTTT.

The chain uses TRBV7-9 and TRBJ1-4; TRBD1 is a possible D gene (6 bases). The CDR3 spans 16 residues. Trimming cost V 3 bases and J 5 bases, with 16 bases left between them. The germline gives CDR1 SEHNR, CDR2 FQNEAQ (reference sequence). CDR3 nucleotide sequence: TGTGCCAGCAGCTTTTCGGGACAAAACTTAAATGAAAAACTGTTTTTT. Protein: CASSFSGQNLNEKLFF.

The rearrangement joins TRBV5-4 to TRBJ2-7; the D gene is possibly TRBD2 (6 bases). Trimming stripped 2 bases from V and 0 bases from J, with 12 bases between. The CDR3 is 15 amino acids. Germline V gives CDR1 SGHNT, CDR2 YYREEE (reference sequence). CDR3: CASSLSGGSSYEQYF. CDR3 bases: TGTGCCAGCAGCTTAAGTGGGGGGAGCTCCTACGAGCAGTACTTC.